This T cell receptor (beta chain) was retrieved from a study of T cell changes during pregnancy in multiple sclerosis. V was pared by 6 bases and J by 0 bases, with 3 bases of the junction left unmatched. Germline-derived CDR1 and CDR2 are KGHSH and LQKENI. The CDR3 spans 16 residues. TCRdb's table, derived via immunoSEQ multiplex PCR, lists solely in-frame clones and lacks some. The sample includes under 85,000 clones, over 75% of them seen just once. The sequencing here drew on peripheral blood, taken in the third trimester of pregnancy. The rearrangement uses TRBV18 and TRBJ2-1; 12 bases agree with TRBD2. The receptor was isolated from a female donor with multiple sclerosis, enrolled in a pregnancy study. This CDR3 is CASSPTSGSSYNEQFF. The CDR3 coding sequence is TGTGCCAGCTCGCCGACTAGCGGGAGCTCCTACAATGAGCAGTTCTTC. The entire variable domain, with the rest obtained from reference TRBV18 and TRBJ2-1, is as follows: NAGVMQNPRHLVRRRGQEARLRCSPMKGHSHVYWYRQLPEEGLKFMVYLQKENIIDESGMPKERFSAEFPKEGPSILRIQQVVRGDSAAYFCASSPTSGSSYNEQFFGPGTRLTVL.